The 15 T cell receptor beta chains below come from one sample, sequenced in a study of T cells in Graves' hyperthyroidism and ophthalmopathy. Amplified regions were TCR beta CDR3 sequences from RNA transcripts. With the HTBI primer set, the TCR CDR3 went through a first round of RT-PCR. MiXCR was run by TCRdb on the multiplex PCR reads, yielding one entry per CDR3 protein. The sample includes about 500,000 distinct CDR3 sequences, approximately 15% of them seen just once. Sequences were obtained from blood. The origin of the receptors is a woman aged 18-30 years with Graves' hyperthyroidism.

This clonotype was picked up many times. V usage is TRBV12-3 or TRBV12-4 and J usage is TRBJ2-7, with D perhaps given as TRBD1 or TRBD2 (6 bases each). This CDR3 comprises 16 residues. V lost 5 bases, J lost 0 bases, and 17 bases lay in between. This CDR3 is CASSGGRRGLSYEQYF. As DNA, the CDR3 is TGTGCCAGCAGTGGGGGTCGCAGGGGACTCTCCTACGAGCAGTACTTC.

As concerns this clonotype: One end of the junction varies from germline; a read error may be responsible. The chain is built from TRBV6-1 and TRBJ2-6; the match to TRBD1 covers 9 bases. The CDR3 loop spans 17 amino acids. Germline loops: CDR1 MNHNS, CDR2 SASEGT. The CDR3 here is CAGRPGTGRSGANVLTF. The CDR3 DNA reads TGTGCCGGCAGGCCCGGGACAGGGAGGTCCGGGGCCAACGTCCTGACTTTC.

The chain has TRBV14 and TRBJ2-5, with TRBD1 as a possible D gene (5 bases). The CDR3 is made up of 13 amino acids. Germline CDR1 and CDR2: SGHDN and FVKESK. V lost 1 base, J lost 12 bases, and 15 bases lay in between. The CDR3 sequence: CASSQVGRAVEYF. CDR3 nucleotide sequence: TGTGCCAGCAGCCAAGTAGGCAGGGCGGTGGAGTACTTC.

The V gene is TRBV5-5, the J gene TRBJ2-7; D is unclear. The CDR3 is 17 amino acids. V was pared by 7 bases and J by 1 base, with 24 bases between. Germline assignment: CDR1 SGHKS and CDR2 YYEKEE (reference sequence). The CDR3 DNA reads TGTGCCAGCGGTTCGAACCGAGCCTTTATCTCTTCCTACGAGCAGTACTTC. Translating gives CASGSNRAFISSYEQYF.

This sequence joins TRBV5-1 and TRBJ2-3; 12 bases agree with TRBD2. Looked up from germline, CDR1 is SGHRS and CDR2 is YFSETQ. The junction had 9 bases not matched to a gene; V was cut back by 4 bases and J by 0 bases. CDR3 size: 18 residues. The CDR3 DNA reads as TGCGCCAGCAGCCGAACTAGCGGGGGGACCTATAGCACAGATACGCAGTATTTT. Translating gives CASSRTSGGTYSTDTQYF. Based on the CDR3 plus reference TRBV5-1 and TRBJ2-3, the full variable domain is KAGVTQTPRYLIKTRGQQVTLSCSPISGHRSVSWYQQTPGQGLQFLFEYFSETQRNKGNFPGRFSGRQFSNSRSEMNVSTLELGDSALYLCASSRTSGGTYSTDTQYFGPGTRLTVL.

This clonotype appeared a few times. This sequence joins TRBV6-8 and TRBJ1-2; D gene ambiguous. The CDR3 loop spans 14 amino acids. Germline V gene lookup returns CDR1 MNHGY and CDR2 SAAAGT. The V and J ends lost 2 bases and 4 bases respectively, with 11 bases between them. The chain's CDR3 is CASSYRARFYGYTF. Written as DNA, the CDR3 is TGTGCCAGCAGTTACCGGGCCAGATTCTATGGCTACACCTTC.

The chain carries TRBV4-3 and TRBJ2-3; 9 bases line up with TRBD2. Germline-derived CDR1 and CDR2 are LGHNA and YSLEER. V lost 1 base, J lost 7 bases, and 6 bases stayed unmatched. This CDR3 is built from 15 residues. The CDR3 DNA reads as TGCGCCAGCAGCCAAGGGGGACTAGCCGCGTATACGCAGTATTTT. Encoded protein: CASSQGGLAAYTQYF.

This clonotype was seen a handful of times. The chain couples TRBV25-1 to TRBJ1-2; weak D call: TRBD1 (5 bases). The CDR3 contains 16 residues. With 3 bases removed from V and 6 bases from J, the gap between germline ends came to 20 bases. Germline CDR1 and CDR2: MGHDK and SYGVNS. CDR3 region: CASSDRGVSLFHGYTF. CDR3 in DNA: TGTGCCAGCAGTGACCGAGGGGTGAGTTTGTTCCATGGCTACACCTTC.

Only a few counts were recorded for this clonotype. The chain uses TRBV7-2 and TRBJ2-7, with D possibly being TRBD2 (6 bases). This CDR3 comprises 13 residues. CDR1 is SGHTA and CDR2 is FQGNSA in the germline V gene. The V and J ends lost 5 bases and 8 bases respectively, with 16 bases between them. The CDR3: CASSGTPTSQQYF. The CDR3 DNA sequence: TGTGCCAGCAGCGGAACTCCCACTAGCCAGCAGTACTTC.

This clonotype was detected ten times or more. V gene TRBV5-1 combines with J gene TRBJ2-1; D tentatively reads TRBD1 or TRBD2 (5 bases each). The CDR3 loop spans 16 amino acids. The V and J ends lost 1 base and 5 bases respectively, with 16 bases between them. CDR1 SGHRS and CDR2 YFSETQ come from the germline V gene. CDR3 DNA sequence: TGCGCCAGCAGCTTGAGAGGGGTTACCGGCCACAATGAGCAGTTCTTC. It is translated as CASSLRGVTGHNEQFF.

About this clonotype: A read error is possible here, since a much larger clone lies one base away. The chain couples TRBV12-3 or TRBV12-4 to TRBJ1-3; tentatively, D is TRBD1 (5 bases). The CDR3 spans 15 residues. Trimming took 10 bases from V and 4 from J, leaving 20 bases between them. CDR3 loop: CANKFGATRGNTIYF. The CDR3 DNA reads TGTGCCAACAAATTCGGGGCCACGAGGGGAAACACCATATATTTT.

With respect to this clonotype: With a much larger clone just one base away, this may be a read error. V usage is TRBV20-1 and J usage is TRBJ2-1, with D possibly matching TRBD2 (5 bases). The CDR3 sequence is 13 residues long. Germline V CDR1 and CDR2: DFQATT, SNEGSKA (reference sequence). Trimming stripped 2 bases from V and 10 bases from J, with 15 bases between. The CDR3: CSARRTSASEQFF. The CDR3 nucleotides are TGCAGTGCTAGACGGACTTCAGCGAGCGAGCAGTTCTTC.

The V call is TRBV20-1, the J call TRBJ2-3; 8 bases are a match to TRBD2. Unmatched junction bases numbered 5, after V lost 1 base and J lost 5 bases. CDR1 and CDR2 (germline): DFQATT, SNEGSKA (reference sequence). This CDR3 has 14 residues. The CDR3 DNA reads TGCAGTGCTAGAGGACTAGCGTGGTTAGATACGCAGTATTTT. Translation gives CSARGLAWLDTQYF.

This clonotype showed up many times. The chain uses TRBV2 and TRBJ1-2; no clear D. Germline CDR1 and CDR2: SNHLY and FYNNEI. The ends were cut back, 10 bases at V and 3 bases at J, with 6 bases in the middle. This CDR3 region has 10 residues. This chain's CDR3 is CANPDYGYTF. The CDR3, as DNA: TGTGCCAACCCTGACTATGGCTACACCTTC.

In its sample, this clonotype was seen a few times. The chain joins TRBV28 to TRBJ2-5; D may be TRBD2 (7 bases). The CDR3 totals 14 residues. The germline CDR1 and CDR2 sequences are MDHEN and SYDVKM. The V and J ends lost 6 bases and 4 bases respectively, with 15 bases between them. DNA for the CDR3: TGTGCCAGCAGGGGGCGGGGGCGGGGAGAGACCCAGTACTTC. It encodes CASRGRGRGETQYF.